This T cell receptor (beta chain) is from a study of blood T cell repertoires in COVID-19. The CDR3 runs to 15 residues. The V and J ends lost 6 bases and 9 bases, in that order; junction bases with no gene match: 10. Germline V gives CDR1 SNHLY, CDR2 FYNNEI. Libraries were prepared by immunoSEQ multiplex PCR; TCRdb keeps only in-frame clonotypes and omits some of them. The repertoire holds roughly 68,000 clones, with approximately 84% as singletons. The gene calls are TRBV2 and TRBJ1-6; TRBD1 aligns across 8 bases. The sequenced sample consisted of peripheral blood. The clonotype was recovered from a man aged 45 to 65 with active COVID-19. The CDR3 coding sequence is TGTGCCAGCAGGGTGGAGGGGACAGGAGGTTCACCCCTCCACTTT. It codes for CASRVEGTGGSPLHF.